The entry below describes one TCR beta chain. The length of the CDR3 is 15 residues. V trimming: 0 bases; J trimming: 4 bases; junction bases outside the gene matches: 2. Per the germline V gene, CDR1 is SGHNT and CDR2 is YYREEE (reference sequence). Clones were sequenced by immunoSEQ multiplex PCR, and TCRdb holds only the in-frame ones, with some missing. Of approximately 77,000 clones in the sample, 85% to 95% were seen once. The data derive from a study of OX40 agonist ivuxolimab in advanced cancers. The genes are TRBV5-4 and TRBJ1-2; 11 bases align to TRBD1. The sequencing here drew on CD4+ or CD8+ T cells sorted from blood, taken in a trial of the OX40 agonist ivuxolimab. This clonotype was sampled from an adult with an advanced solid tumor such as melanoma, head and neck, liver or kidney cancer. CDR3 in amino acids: CASSLAGTGGYGYTF. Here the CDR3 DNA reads TGTGCCAGCAGCTTGGCCGGGACAGGGGGCTATGGCTACACCTTC. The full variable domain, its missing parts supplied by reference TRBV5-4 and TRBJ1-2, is ETGVTQSPTHLIKTRGQQVTLRCSSQSGHNTVSWYQQALGQGPQFIFQYYREEENGRGNFPPRFSGLQFPNYSSELNVNALELDDSALYLCASSLAGTGGYGYTFGSGTRLTVV.